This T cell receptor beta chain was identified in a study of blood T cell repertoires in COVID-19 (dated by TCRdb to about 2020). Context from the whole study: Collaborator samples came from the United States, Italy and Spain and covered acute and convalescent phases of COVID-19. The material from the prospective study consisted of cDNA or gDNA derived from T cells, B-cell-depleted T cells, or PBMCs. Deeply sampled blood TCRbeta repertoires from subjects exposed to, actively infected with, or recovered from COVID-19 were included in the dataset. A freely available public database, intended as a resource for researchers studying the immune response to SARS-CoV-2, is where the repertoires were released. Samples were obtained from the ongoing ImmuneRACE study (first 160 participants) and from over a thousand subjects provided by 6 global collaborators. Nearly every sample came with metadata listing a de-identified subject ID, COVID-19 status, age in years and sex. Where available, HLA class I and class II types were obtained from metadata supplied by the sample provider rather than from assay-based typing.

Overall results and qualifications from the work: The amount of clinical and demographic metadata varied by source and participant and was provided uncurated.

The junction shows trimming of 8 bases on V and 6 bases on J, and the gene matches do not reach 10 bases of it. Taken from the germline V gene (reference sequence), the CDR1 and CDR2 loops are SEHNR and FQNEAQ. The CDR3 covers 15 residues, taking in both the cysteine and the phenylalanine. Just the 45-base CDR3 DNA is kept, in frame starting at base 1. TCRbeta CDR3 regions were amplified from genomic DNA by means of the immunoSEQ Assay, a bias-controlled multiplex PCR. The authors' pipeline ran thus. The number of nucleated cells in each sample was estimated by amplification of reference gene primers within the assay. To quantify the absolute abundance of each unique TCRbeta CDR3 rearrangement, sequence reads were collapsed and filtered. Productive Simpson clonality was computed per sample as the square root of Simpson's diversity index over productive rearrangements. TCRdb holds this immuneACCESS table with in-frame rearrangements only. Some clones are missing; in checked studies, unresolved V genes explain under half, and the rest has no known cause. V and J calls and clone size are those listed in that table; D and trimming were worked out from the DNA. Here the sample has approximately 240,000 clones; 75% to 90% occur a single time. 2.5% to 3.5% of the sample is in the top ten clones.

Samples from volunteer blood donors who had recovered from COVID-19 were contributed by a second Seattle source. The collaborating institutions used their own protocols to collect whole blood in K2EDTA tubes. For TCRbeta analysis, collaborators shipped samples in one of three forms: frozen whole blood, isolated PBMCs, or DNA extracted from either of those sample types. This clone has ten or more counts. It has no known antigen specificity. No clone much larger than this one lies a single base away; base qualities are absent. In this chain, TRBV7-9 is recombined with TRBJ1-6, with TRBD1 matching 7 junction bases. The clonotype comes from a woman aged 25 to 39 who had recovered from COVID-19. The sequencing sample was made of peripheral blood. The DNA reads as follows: TGTGCCAGCGGGCCTACAGGGGCGAGTAATTCACCCCTCCACTTT. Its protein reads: CASGPTGASNSPLHF.